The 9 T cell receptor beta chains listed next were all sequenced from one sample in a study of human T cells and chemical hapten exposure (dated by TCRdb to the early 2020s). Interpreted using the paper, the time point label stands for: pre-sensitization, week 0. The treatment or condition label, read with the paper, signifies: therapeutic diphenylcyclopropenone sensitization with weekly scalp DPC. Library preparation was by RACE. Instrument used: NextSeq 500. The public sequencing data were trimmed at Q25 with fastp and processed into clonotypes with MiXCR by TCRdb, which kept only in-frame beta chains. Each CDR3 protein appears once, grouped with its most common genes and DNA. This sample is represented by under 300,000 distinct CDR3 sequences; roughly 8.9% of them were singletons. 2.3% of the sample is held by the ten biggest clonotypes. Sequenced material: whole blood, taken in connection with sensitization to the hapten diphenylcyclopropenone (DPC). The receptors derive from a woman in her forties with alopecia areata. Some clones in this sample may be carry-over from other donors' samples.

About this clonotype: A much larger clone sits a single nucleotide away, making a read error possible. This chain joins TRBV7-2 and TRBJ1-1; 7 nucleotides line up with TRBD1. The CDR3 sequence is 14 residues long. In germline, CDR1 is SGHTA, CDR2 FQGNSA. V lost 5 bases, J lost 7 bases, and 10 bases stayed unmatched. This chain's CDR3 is CASSVKTGNGEAFF. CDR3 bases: TGTGCCAGCAGCGTTAAGACAGGGAACGGTGAAGCTTTCTTT.

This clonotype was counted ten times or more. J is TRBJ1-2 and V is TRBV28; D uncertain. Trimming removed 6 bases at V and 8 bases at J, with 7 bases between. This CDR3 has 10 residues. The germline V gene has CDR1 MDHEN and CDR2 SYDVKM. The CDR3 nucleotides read TGTGCCAGCAGCCGTTGGGGCTACACCTTC. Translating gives CASSRWGYTF.

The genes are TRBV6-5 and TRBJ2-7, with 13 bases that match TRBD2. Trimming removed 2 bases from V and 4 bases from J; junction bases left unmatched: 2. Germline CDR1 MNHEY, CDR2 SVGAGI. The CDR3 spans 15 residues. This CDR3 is CASSYGTSGKYEQYF. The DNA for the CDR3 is TGTGCCAGCAGTTACGGGACTAGCGGGAAGTACGAGCAGTACTTC.

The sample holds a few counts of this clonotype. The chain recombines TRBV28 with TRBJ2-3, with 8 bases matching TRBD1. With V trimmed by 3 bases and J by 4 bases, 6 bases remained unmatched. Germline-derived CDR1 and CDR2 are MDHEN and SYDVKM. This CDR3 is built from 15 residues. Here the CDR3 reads CASSLDRAAADTQYF. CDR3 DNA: TGTGCCAGCAGTTTGGACAGGGCCGCGGCAGATACGCAGTATTTT.

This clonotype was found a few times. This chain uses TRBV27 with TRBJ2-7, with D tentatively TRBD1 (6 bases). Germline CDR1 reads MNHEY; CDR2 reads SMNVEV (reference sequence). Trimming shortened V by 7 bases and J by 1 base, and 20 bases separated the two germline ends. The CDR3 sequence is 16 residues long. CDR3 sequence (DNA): TGTGCCAGCAATGTGAGAAGGGCAGGGGCATCCTACGAGCAGTACTTC. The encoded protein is CASNVRRAGASYEQYF.

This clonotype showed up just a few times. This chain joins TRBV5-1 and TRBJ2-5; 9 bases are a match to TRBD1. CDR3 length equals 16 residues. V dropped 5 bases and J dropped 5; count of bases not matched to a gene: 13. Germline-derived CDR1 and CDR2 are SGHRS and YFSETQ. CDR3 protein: CASSFGPGTGPETQYF. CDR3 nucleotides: TGCGCCAGCAGTTTTGGGCCCGGGACAGGGCCTGAGACCCAGTACTTC.

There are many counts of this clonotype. CDR3 amino acids: CASSTPPGSSAGANVLTF. The CDR3 DNA reads TGTGCCAGCAGTACACCCCCGGGCTCTTCAGCCGGGGCCAACGTCCTGACTTTC. The chain employs TRBV7-9 and TRBJ2-6, with unresolved D. Trimming removed 6 bases from V and 4 bases from J, with 22 bases in between. The length of the CDR3 is 18 residues. Per the germline V gene, CDR1 is SEHNR and CDR2 is FQNEAQ (reference sequence).

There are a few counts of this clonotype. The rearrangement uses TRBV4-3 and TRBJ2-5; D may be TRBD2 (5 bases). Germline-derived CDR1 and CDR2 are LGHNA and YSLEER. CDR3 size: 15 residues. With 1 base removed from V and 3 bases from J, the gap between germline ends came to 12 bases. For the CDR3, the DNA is TGCGCCAGCAGCCAAGGGCCCGGTAGCGAAGAGACCCAGTACTTC. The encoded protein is CASSQGPGSEETQYF.

CDR3 amino acids: CSARDSLRSTDTQYF. Written as DNA, the CDR3 is TGCAGTGCTAGAGATAGCCTCCGGAGCACAGATACGCAGTATTTT. V usage is TRBV20-1 and J usage is TRBJ2-3; D gene ambiguous. The CDR3 is made up of 15 amino acids. The germline V and J ends were trimmed by 0 bases and 0 bases, with 10 bases remaining between them. CDR1 and CDR2 (germline): DFQATT, SNEGSKA (reference sequence).